Below are 28 T cell receptor beta chains sequenced from a single sample in a study of T cell responses to AZD1222 COVID-19 vaccine (dated by TCRdb to about 2021). The library was made by the immunoSEQ multiplex PCR assay. TCRdb obtained this table from immuneACCESS and retained in-frame rearrangements with V and J assigned. These tables miss some clones; where compared with another copy, unresolved V genes account for less than half of the shortfall, and the remainder is unexplained. The sample includes 200,000 or so clones, with around 87% observed a single time. The top ten hold 2.5% to 3% of the sample. The time point label on this specimen signifies: baseline before first vaccination. In the paper's terms, the treatment or condition label means: meningococcal conjugate vaccine given as trial control. This material consisted of peripheral blood, taken on day 0 of MenACWY control vaccination. Receptors were obtained from an adult in good health.

The chain carries TRBV7-8 and TRBJ2-5, with D possibly being TRBD1 or TRBD2 (6 bases each). The germline V gene has CDR1 SGHVS and CDR2 FQNEAQ. V was clipped by 2 bases and J by 4 bases, with 14 bases between them. This CDR3 has 15 residues. CDR3 residues: CASSLSGAGRETQYF. CDR3 nucleotide sequence: TGTGCCAGCAGCTTATCAGGGGCGGGGAGAGAGACCCAGTACTTC.

V and J are TRBV6-5 and TRBJ2-1; 9 bases map to TRBD1. The CDR3 extends over 15 amino acids. Germline V gives CDR1 MNHEY, CDR2 SVGAGI. The ends lost 4 bases at V and 5 bases at J; junction bases unmatched: 6. In DNA form, the CDR3 reads TGTGCCAGCAGTTCCCGACAGGGGGTAAACAATGAGCAGTTCTTC. This gives the protein CASSSRQGVNNEQFF.

V and J are TRBV7-2 and TRBJ1-1; 7 nucleotides line up with TRBD1. Germline CDR1 is SGHTA and CDR2 is FQGNSA. The CDR3 runs to 15 residues. The junction had 13 bases not matched to a gene; V was cut back by 5 bases and J by 7 bases. The CDR3 spells CASSLPQGGFSEAFF. CDR3 DNA sequence: TGTGCCAGCAGCCTCCCCCAGGGGGGGTTCAGTGAAGCTTTCTTT.

The rearrangement joins TRBV11-2 to TRBJ2-1; the D gene is possibly TRBD2 (5 bases). V dropped 6 bases and J dropped 0 bases, with 15 bases sitting between them. The CDR3 has 16 residues. Germline V lookup: CDR1 SGHAT, CDR2 FQNNGV. This CDR3 reads CASSLLAISSYNEQFF. DNA for the CDR3: TGTGCCAGCAGTCTCCTAGCTATAAGCTCCTACAATGAGCAGTTCTTC.

V gene TRBV10-3 combines with J gene TRBJ1-1, with unresolved D. Germline V lookup: CDR1 ENHRY, CDR2 SYGVKD. With 6 bases removed from V and 1 base from J, the gap between germline ends came to 9 bases. This CDR3 comprises 13 residues. The CDR3 here is CAIREAENTEAFF. Here the CDR3 DNA reads TGTGCCATCAGAGAGGCAGAGAACACTGAAGCTTTCTTT.

The rearrangement uses TRBV10-3 and TRBJ1-2; 7 bases are a match to TRBD1. CDR3 length: 17 residues. In germline, CDR1 is ENHRY, CDR2 SYGVKD. With V trimmed by 0 bases and J by 4 bases, 11 bases remained unmatched. In DNA, the CDR3 is TGTGCCATCAGTGAGTCGACAGGTCGGACAGGCGTCTATGGCTACACCTTC. The encoded protein is CAISESTGRTGVYGYTF.

V is TRBV19 and J is TRBJ1-3; possible D gene TRBD1, 5 bases. V was trimmed by 7 bases and J by 8 bases, leaving 21 bases between them. CDR1 LNHDA and CDR2 SQIVND come from the germline V gene (reference sequence). CDR3 size: 15 residues. Here the CDR3 DNA reads TGTGCCAGTACCCTCGGTACCGGGGCGAAGGACACCATATATTTT. Encoded protein: CASTLGTGAKDTIYF.

The V and J genes are TRBV7-9 and TRBJ1-2; D gene ambiguous. Germline-derived CDR1 and CDR2 are SEHNR and FQNEAQ (reference sequence). V gave up 6 bases and J gave up 6 bases, with 14 bases separating them. This CDR3 contains 13 residues. CDR3 nucleotide sequence: TGTGCCAGCAGTCGCTCCCAGGACGATGGCTACACCTTC. It encodes CASSRSQDDGYTF.

The chain combines TRBV7-2 with TRBJ1-4; the match to TRBD1 covers 7 bases. This CDR3 region has 15 residues. Germline CDR1 reads SGHTA; CDR2 reads FQGNSA. V was clipped by 5 bases and J by 5 bases; unmatched bases: 8. The DNA for the CDR3 is TGTGCCAGCAGCCCGCAGGGGGGGGAAAATGAAAAACTGTTTTTT. This sequence encodes CASSPQGGENEKLFF. Variable domain in full (rest from reference TRBV7-2 and TRBJ1-4): GAGVSQSPSNKVTEKGKDVELRCDPISGHTALYWYRQSLGQGLEFLIYFQGNSAPDKSGLPSDRFSAERTGGSVSTLTIQRTQQEDSAVYLCASSPQGGENEKLFFGSGTQLSVL.

The chain is built from TRBV27 and TRBJ1-3; D call uncertain. V was pared by 6 bases and J by 3 bases, with 15 bases between. CDR1 and CDR2 (germline): MNHEY, SMNVEV (reference sequence). This CDR3 is 15 amino acids long. The CDR3 loop reads CASSLTYSVGNTIYF. For the CDR3, the DNA is TGTGCCAGCAGCCTAACTTATTCGGTTGGAAACACCATATATTTT.

This clone has only one observation. Mismatch with germline at one junction end may stem from a read error. The CDR3 nucleotides read TGTGCCAGCAGTGAATTTCAGGTGCGGCCCCTCCTTTTT. It specifies CASSEFQVRPLLF. V and J are TRBV6-1 and TRBJ2-3; D not certain. The CDR3 is 13 residues long. The germline V gene has CDR1 MNHNS and CDR2 SASEGT.

The rearrangement links TRBV18 to TRBJ1-1, with a possible D match to TRBD1 (6 bases). Trimming left V 3 bases short and J 11 bases short, with 19 bases between. The CDR3 consists of 14 residues. Germline CDR1 KGHSH, CDR2 LQKENI. The CDR3 here is CASSPDRTALWAFF. The DNA of the CDR3 is TGTGCCAGCTCACCCGACAGGACCGCCCTTTGGGCTTTCTTT.

This clone came up once. The chain combines TRBV28 with TRBJ2-7; D is unresolved. The CDR3 covers 14 residues. Trimming stripped 1 base from V and 6 bases from J, with 13 bases between. Looked up from germline, CDR1 is MDHEN and CDR2 is SYDVKM. In DNA form, the CDR3 reads TGTGCCAGCAGTTTATCGGCGCGTCCGGCCGAGCAGTACTTC. Its protein product is CASSLSARPAEQYF.

The chain links TRBV9 to TRBJ1-1; D is uncertain. This CDR3 is 15 amino acids long. In germline, CDR1 is SGDLS, CDR2 YYNGEE. V was cut by 1 base and J by 4 bases, with 14 bases left in between. In DNA, the CDR3 is TGTGCCAGCAGCGTAAATGGAGGTGGGTTCACTGAAGCTTTCTTT. Its translation is CASSVNGGGFTEAFF. The whole variable domain, filled in from reference TRBV9 and TRBJ1-1, reads DSGVTQTPKHLITATGQRVTLRCSPRSGDLSVYWYQQSLDQGLQFLIQYYNGEERAKGNILERFSAQQFPDLHSELNLSSLELGDSALYFCASSVNGGGFTEAFFGQGTRLTVV.

This chain joins TRBV28 and TRBJ1-5; D gene ambiguous. The CDR3 length is 13 residues. Germline-derived CDR1 and CDR2 are MDHEN and SYDVKM. Trimming removed 1 base at V and 7 bases at J, with 8 bases between. The CDR3 DNA reads TGTGCCAGCAGTTTATTTGCGGTGCAGCCCCAGCATTTT. Amino acids: CASSLFAVQPQHF.

This clone occurred once. The V and J genes are TRBV11-2 and TRBJ2-1, with a tentative D call TRBD2 (7 bases). This CDR3 has 16 amino acids. CDR1 SGHAT and CDR2 FQNNGV come from the germline V gene. V was trimmed by 0 bases and J by 1 base, leaving 10 bases between them. The CDR3 reads CASSLDRGGSYNEQFF. CDR3 in DNA: TGTGCCAGCAGCTTAGACAGGGGAGGGTCCTACAATGAGCAGTTCTTC.

J is TRBJ2-7 and V is TRBV5-1, with TRBD1 matching over 7 bases. Germline CDR1 and CDR2: SGHRS and YFSETQ. Unmatched junction bases numbered 7, after V lost 4 bases and J lost 3 bases. This CDR3 has 14 residues. CDR3 sequence (DNA): TGCGCCAGCAGCCAACCGGGACAGAACTACGAGCAGTACTTC. This gives the protein CASSQPGQNYEQYF.

The table lists this clone with a count of one. The chain recombines TRBV7-6 with TRBJ1-2; TRBD1 agrees at 8 bases. From germline, CDR1 is SGHVS and CDR2 FNYEAQ. The CDR3 is 15 residues long. With 5 bases clipped from V and 4 bases from J, the junction kept 9 bases outside the gene matches. The CDR3 DNA sequence: TGTGCCAGCAGCATAAGTACAGGGGGAAGCTATGGCTACACCTTC. Its translation is CASSISTGGSYGYTF.

The chain combines TRBV4-1 with TRBJ2-1; 10 nucleotides agree with TRBD1. This CDR3 has 14 amino acids. Germline CDR1 MGHRA, CDR2 YSYEKL. J lost 6 bases, V lost 4 bases, and 3 bases had no gene match. The CDR3 sequence is CASSLGDRGNEQFF. CDR3 DNA sequence: TGCGCCAGCAGCCTAGGGGACAGGGGCAATGAGCAGTTCTTC.

The chain combines TRBV5-1 with TRBJ1-2; D unresolved. CDR1 and CDR2 from the germline V gene are SGHRS and YFSETQ. The CDR3 is made up of 12 amino acids. The germline V and J ends were trimmed by 0 bases and 8 bases, with 8 bases remaining between them. CDR3 sequence: CASSLGGRGYTF. The CDR3 DNA follows: TGCGCCAGCAGCTTGGGTGGAAGGGGCTACACCTTC.

J is TRBJ1-6 and V is TRBV28, with 7 positions matching TRBD1. The V and J ends lost 6 bases and 7 bases, in that order; junction bases with no gene match: 6. The CDR3 runs 14 residues. The germline gives CDR1 MDHEN, CDR2 SYDVKM. CDR3 DNA: TGTGCCAGCAGACCTCCGGGACAGAATTCACCCCTCCACTTT. Protein: CASRPPGQNSPLHF.

The rearrangement uses TRBV6-8 and TRBJ2-3; 8 positions match TRBD2. The CDR3 has 16 residues. The germline gives CDR1 MNHGY, CDR2 SAAAGT. J gave up 2 bases and V 9 bases, and 13 bases lay outside the gene matches. This CDR3 reads CASRLRGARSTDTQYF. DNA for the CDR3: TGTGCCAGTCGACTGCGGGGGGCGAGATCCACAGATACGCAGTATTTT.

This clone was found once. V usage is TRBV12-2 and J usage is TRBJ2-1; the table assigns TRBD2, which was not confirmed against the DNA. TRBV12-2 is reported as a pseudogene. This CDR3 has 16 amino acids. The chain's CDR3 is CASRLAPGSTYNEQFF. CDR3 nucleotide sequence: TGTGCAAGTCGCTTAGCCCCGGGATCTACCTACAATGAGCAGTTCTTC.

This clone was detected a few times. The rearrangement links TRBV27 to TRBJ1-6, with D possibly being TRBD1 (5 bases). Germline CDR1 is MNHEY and CDR2 is SMNVEV (reference sequence). The CDR3 is 17 amino acids. V lost 0 bases and J lost 5, with 14 bases in between. The CDR3, as DNA: TGTGCCAGCAGTTTATCGATGGGAGGGGTAAATAATTCACCCCTCCACTTT. Its protein is CASSLSMGGVNNSPLHF.

In its sample, this clone was seen once. The gene calls are TRBV11-2 and TRBJ1-5; TRBD1 aligns across 7 bases. This CDR3 is built from 13 residues. Trimming cost V 4 bases and J 9 bases; bases outside gene matches: 6. In germline, CDR1 is SGHAT, CDR2 FQNNGV. CDR3 sequence: CASSSGQSLPQHF. For the CDR3, the DNA is TGTGCCAGCAGCTCGGGACAGTCACTGCCCCAGCATTTT. Using reference TRBV11-2 and TRBJ1-5 for the parts outside the CDR3, the full variable domain is EAGVAQSPRYKIIEKRQSVAFWCNPISGHATLYWYQQILGQGPKLLIQFQNNGVVDDSQLPKDRFSAERLKGVDSTLKIQPAKLEDSAVYLCASSSGQSLPQHFGDGTRLSIL.

This chain links TRBV14 with TRBJ2-4; TRBD2 aligns across 10 bases. CDR1 and CDR2 (germline): SGHDN, FVKESK. Unmatched junction bases numbered 2, after V lost 3 bases and J lost 6 bases. The CDR3 has 14 residues. This CDR3 reads CASSHGTSVNIQYF. DNA for the CDR3: TGTGCCAGCAGCCATGGGACTAGCGTAAACATTCAGTACTTC.

This chain joins TRBV4-1 and TRBJ2-6; 13 bases align to TRBD2. The CDR3 spans 20 residues. J was trimmed by 0 bases and V by 1 base; bases with no gene match: 6. CDR1 and CDR2 from the germline V gene are MGHRA and YSYEKL. CDR3 protein: CASSQGLAGGIISGANVLTF. For the CDR3, the DNA is TGCGCCAGCAGCCAAGGACTAGCGGGGGGTATTATCTCTGGGGCCAACGTCCTGACTTTC.

Here the CDR3 reads CASSVDGGLSSYNEQFF. CDR3 nucleotides: TGTGCCAGCAGCGTAGACGGGGGGCTCAGCTCCTACAATGAGCAGTTCTTC. This sequence joins TRBV9 and TRBJ2-1; the D gene is possibly TRBD2 (7 bases). The V gene lost 0 bases and the J gene lost 0 bases, with 13 bases spanning the gap. The CDR3 runs to 17 residues. Germline CDR1 reads SGDLS; CDR2 reads YYNGEE.